These 3 T cell receptor beta chains originate from one sample sequenced in a study of regulatory T cells in long-lasting Graves disease. As to time point: persistent/refractory GD, antithyroid drugs over 5 years with positive TRAb. Extracted PBMC RNA gave rise to the TCR library. Sequencing libraries for TCR beta were prepared with iRepertoire HTBI primers and Arm-PCR of CDR3 regions. TCRdb analysed the multiplex PCR reads with MiXCR anew, one entry per CDR3 protein. The sample includes approximately 400,000 distinct CDR3 sequences, around 24% of them seen just once. This specimen was peripheral blood mononuclear cells (PBMCs), taken when the disease was refractory, from a patient treated with antithyroid drugs. The receptors derive from a female donor with Graves disease.

This clonotype was picked up a small number of times. The chain recombines TRBV5-1 with TRBJ1-1, with D possibly matching TRBD1 (6 bases). V lost 3 bases to trimming and J lost 4 bases, with 16 bases between them. The CDR3 totals 15 residues. Looked up from germline, CDR1 is SGHRS and CDR2 is YFSETQ. The DNA for the CDR3 is TGCGCCAGCAGCTACGGACAGCCGTTAGCCACTGAAGCTTTCTTT. This sequence encodes CASSYGQPLATEAFF.

Comment on this clonotype: Since a much larger clone is just one base distant, this may be a read error. The chain is built from TRBV15 and TRBJ1-1, with D perhaps TRBD1 (5 bases). With 0 bases removed from V and 9 bases from J, the gap between germline ends came to 14 bases. The CDR3 is 14 residues long. Germline V gene data show CDR1 as LNHNV and CDR2 as YYDKDF (reference sequence). The CDR3 nucleotides read TGTGCCACCAGCAGAGATGGTAGGGGAACTAAAGCTTTCTTT. It is translated as CATSRDGRGTKAFF.

A note on this clonotype: Germline is not matched at one junction end, which may reflect a read error. The CDR3 loop is CASSYDLGTGANVPTF. The DNA for the CDR3 is TGTGCCAGCAGTTACGACTTGGGGACTGGGGCCAACGTCCCGACTTTC. V gene TRBV6-5 combines with J gene TRBJ2-6; weak D call: TRBD2 (6 bases). Per the germline V gene, CDR1 is MNHEY and CDR2 is SVGAGI. The CDR3 totals 16 residues.